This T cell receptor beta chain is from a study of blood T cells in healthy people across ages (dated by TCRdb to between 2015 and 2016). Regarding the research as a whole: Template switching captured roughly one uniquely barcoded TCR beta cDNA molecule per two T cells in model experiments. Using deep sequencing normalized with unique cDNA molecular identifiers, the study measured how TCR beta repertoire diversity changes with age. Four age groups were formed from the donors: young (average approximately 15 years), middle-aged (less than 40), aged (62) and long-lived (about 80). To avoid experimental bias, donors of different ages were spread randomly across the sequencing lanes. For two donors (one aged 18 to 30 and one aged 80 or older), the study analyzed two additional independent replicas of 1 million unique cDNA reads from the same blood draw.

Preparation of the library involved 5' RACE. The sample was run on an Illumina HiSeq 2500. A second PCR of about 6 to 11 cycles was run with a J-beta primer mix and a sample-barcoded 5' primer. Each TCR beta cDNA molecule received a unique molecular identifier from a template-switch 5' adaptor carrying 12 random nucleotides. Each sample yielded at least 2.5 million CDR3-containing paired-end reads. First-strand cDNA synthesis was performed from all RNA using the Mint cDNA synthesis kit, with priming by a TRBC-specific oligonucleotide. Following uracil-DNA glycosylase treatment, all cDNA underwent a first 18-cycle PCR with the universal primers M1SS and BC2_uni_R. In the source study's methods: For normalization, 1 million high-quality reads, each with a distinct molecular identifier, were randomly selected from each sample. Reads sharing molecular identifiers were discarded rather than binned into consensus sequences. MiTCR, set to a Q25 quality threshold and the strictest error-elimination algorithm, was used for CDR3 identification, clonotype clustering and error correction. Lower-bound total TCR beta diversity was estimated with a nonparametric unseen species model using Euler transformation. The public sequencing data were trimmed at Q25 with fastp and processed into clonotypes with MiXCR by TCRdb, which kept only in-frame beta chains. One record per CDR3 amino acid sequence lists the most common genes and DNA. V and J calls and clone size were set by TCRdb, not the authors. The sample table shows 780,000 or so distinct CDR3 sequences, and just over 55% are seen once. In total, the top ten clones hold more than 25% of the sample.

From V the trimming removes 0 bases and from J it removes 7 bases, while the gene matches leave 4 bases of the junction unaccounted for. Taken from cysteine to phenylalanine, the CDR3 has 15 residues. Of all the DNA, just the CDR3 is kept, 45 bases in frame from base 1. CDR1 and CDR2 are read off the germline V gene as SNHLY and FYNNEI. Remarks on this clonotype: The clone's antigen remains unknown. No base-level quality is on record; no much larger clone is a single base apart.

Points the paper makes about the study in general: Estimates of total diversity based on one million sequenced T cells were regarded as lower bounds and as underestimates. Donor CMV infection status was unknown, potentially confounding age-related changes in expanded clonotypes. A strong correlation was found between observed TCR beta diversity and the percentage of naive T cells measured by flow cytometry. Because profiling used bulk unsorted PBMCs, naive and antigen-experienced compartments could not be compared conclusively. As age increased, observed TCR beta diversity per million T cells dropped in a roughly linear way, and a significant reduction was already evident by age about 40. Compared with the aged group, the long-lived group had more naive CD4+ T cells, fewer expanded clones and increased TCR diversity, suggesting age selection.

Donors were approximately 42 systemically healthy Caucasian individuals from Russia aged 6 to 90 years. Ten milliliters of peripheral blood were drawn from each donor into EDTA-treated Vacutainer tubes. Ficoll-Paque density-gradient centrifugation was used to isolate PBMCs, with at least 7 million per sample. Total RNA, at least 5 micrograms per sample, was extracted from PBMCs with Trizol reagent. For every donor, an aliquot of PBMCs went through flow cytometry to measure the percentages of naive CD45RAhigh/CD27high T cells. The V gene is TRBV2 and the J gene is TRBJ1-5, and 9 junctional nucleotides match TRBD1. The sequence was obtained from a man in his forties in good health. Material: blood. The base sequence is TGTGCCAGCAGTGAAGCGGGACAGGGTAACCAGCCCCAGCATTTT. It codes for CASSEAGQGNQPQHF.